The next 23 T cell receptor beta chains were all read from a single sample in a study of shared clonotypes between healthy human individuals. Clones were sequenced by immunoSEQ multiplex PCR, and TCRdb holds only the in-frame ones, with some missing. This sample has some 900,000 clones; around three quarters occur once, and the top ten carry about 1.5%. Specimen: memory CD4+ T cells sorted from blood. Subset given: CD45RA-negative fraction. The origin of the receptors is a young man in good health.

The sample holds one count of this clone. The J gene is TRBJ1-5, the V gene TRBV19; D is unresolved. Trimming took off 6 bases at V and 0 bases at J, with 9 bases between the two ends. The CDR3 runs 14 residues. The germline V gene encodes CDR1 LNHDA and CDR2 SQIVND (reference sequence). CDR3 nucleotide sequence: TGTGCCAGTAGGGCTGGGAATAGCAATCAGCCCCAGCATTTT. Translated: CASRAGNSNQPQHF.

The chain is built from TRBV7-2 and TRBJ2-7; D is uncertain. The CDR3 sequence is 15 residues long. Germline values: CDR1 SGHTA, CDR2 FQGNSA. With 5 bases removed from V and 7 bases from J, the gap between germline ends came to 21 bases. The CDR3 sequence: CASSLTGTTLLEQYF. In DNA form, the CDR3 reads TGTGCCAGCAGCCTAACCGGAACCACCCTTTTGGAGCAGTACTTC.

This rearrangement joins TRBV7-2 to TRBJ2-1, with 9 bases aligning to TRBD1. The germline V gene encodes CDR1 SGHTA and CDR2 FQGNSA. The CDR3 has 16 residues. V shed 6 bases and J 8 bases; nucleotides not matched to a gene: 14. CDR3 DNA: TGTGCCAGCAGGGGTCCTGGGACAGGGAGGGTCGATGAGCAGTTCTTC. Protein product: CASRGPGTGRVDEQFF.

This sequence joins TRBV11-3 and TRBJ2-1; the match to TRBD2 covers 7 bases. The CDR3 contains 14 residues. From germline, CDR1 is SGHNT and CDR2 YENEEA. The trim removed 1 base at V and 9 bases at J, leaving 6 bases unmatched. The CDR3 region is CASSLGWGGSEQFF. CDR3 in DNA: TGTGCCAGCAGCTTAGGGTGGGGCGGGAGTGAGCAGTTCTTC.

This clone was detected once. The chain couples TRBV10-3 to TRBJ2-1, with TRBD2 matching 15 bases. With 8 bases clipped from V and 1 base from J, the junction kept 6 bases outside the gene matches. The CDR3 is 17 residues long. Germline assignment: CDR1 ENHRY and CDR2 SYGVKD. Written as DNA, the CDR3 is TGTGCCATCTTCGAGGGGACTAGCGGGGGGTCCTACAATGAGCAGTTCTTC. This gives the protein CAIFEGTSGGSYNEQFF.

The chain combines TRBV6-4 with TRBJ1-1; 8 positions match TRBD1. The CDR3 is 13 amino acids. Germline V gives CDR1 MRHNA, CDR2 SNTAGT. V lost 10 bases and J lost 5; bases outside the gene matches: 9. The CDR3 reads CAKDRVHRTEAFF. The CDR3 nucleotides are TGTGCCAAGGACAGGGTCCATCGGACTGAAGCTTTCTTT.

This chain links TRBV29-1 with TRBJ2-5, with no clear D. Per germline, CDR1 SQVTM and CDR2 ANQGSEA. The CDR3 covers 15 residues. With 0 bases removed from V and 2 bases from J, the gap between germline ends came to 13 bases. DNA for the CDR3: TGCAGCGTTGAAGACGGCCAGGTGGCTCAAGAGACCCAGTACTTC. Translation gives CSVEDGQVAQETQYF. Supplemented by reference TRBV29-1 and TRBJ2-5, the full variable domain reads SAVISQKPSRDICQRGTSLTIQCQVDSQVTMMFWYRQQPGQSLTLIATANQGSEATYESGFVIDKFPISRPNLTFSTLTVSNMSPEDSSIYLCSVEDGQVAQETQYFGPGTRLLVL.

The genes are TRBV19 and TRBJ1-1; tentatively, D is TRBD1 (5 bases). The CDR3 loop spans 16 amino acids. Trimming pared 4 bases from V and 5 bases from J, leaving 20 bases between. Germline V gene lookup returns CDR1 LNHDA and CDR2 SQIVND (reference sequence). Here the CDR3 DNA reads TGTGCCAGTAGTAGGGGCGGGACTACCCCGGATACTGAAGCTTTCTTT. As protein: CASSRGGTTPDTEAFF.

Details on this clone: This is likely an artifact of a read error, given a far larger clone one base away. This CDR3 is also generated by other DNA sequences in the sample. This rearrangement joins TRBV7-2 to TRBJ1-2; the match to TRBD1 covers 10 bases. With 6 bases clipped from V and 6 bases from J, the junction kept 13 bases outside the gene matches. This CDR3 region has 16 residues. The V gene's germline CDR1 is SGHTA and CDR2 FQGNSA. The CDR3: CASSPATGGGENGYTF. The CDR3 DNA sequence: TGTGCCAGCAGTCCCGCGACAGGGGGCGGCGAGAATGGCTACACCTTC.

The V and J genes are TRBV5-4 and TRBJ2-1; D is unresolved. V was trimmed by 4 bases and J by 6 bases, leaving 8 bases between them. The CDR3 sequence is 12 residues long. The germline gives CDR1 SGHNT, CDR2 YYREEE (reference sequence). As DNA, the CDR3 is TGTGCCAGCAGCCCCGCACCCAATGAGCAGTTCTTC. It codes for CASSPAPNEQFF.

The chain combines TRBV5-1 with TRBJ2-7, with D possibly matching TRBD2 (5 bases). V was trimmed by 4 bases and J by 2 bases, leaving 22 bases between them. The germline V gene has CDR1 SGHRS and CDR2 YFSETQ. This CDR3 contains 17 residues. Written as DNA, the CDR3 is TGCGCCAGCAGCCTGACTACTCTCGGTAGCTTCGCCTACGAGCAGTACTTC. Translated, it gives CASSLTTLGSFAYEQYF.

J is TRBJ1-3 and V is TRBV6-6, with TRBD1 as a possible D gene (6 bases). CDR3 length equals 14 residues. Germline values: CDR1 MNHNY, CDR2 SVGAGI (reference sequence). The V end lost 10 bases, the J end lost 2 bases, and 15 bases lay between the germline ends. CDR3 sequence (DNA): TGTGCCACCCGAGAGGGGGGGACTGGAAACACCATATATTTT. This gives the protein CATREGGTGNTIYF.

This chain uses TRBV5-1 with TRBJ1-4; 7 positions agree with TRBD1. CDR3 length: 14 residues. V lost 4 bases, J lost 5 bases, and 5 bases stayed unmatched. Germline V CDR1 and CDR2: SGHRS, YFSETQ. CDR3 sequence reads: CASSPGQVNEKLFF. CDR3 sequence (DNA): TGCGCCAGCAGCCCCGGACAGGTGAATGAAAAACTGTTTTTT.

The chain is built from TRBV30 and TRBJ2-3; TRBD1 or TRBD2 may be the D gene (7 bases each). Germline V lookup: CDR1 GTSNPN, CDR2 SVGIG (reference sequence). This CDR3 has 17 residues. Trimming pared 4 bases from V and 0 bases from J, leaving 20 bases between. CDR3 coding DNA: TGTGCCTGGATAGGCCCCACAGGGGAGGGTAGCACAGATACGCAGTATTTT. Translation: CAWIGPTGEGSTDTQYF. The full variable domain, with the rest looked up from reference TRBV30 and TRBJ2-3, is SQTIHQWPATLVQPVGSPLSLECTVEGTSNPNLYWYRQAAGRGLQLLFYSVGIGQISSEVPQNLSASRPQDRQFILSSKKLLLSDSGFYLCAWIGPTGEGSTDTQYFGPGTRLTVL.

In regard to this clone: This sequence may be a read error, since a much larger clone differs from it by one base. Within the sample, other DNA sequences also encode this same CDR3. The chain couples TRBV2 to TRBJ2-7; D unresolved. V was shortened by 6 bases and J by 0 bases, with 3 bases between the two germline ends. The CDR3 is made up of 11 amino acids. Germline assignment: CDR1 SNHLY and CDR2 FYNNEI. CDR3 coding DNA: TGTGCCAGCAGCACCTCCTACGAGCAGTACTTC. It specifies CASSTSYEQYF.

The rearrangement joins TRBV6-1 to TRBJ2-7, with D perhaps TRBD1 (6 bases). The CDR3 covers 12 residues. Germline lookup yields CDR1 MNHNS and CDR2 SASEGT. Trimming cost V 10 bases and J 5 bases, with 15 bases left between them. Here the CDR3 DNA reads TGTGCCATCAATAACCGGGACAACGAGCAGTACTTC. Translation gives CAINNRDNEQYF.

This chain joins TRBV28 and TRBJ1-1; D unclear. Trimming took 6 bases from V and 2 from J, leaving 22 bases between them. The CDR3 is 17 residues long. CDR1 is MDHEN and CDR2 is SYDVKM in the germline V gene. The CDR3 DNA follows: TGTGCCAGCAGCCCTGGTGGCGTGCCCATATACAACACTGAAGCTTTCTTT. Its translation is CASSPGGVPIYNTEAFF.

The CDR3 is CASSPPRTGRETQYF. The DNA for the CDR3 is TGTGCCAGCTCACCACCGAGGACAGGGAGGGAGACCCAGTACTTC. The chain recombines TRBV18 with TRBJ2-5, with 8 bases identical to TRBD1. Trimming cost V 0 bases and J 5 bases; bases outside gene matches: 5. Germline CDR1 is KGHSH and CDR2 is LQKENI. CDR3 length equals 15 residues.

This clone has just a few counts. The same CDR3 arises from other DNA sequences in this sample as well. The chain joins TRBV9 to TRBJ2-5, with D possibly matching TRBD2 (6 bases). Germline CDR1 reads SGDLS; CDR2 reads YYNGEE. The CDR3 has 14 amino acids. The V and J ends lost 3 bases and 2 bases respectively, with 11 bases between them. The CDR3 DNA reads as TGTGCCAGCAGCGCGGGACTTACACAAGAGACCCAGTACTTC. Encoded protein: CASSAGLTQETQYF.

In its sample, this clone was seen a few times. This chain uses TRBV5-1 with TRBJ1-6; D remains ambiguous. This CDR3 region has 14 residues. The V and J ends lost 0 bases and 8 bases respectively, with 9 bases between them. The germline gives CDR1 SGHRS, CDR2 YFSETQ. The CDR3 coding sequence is TGCGCCAGCAGCTTGGCCCAGAAGGATTCACCCCTCCACTTT. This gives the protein CASSLAQKDSPLHF.

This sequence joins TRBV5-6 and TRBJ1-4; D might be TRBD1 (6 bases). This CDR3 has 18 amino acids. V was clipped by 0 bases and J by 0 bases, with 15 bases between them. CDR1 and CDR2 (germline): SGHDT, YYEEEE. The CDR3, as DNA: TGTGCCAGCAGCTTGGCCCCGACAGGAGGTGCAACTAATGAAAAACTGTTTTTT. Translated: CASSLAPTGGATNEKLFF.

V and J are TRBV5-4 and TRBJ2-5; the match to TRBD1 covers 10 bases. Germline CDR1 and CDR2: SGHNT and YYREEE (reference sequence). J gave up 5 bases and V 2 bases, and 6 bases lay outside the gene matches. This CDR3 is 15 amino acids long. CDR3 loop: CASSLQTGGQETQYF. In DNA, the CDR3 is TGTGCCAGCAGCTTACAGACAGGGGGCCAGGAGACCCAGTACTTC.

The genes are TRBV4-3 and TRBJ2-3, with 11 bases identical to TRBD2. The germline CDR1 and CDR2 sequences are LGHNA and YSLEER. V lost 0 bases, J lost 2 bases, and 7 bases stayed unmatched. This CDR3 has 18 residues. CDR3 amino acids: CASSQDGKLAGVTDTQYF. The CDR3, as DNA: TGCGCCAGCAGCCAAGATGGGAAACTAGCGGGAGTCACAGATACGCAGTATTTT.